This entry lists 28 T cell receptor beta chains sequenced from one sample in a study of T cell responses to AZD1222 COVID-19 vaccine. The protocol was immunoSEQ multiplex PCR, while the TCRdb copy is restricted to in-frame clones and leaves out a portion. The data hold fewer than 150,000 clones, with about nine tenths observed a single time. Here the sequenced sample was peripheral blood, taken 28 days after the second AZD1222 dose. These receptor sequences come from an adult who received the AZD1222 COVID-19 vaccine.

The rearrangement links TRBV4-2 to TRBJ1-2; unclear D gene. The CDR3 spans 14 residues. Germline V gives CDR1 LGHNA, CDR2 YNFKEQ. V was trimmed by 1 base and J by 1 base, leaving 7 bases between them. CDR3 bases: TGTGCCAGCAGCCAAGTCGGCCTTAACTATGGCTACACCTTC. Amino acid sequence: CASSQVGLNYGYTF.

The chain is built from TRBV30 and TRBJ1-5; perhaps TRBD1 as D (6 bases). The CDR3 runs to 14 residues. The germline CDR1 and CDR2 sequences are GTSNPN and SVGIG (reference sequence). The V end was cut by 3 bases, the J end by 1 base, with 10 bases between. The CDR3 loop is CAWSPDSSNQPQHF. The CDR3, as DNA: TGTGCCTGGAGCCCGGACAGCAGCAATCAGCCCCAGCATTTT.

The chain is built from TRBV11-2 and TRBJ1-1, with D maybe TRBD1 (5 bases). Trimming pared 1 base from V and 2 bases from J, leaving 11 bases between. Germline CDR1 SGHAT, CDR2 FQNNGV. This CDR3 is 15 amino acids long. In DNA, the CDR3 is TGTGCCAGCAGCTTAGCCCCGACAGCTAACACTGAAGCTTTCTTT. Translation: CASSLAPTANTEAFF.

CDR3 sequence: CASSTHGNQPQHF. CDR3 nucleotide sequence: TGTGCCAGCAGCACACACGGGAATCAGCCCCAGCATTTT. This sequence joins TRBV7-9 and TRBJ1-5; D uncertain. Germline V CDR1 and CDR2: SEHNR, FQNEAQ (reference sequence). The V and J ends lost 5 bases and 4 bases respectively, with 9 bases between them. This CDR3 region has 13 residues.

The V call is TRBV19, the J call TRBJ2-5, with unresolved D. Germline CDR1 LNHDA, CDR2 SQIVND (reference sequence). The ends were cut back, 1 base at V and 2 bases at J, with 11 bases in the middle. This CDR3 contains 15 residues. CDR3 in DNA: TGTGCCAGTAGTATAGCCGGCCTTGCTCAAGAGACCCAGTACTTC. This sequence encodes CASSIAGLAQETQYF.

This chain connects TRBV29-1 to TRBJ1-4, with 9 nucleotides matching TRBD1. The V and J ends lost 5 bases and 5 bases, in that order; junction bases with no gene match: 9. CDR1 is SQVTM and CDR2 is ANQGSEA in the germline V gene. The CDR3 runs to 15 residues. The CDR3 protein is CSVMGTGSVNEKLFF. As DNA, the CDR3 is TGCAGCGTTATGGGGACAGGGTCGGTGAATGAAAAACTGTTTTTT.

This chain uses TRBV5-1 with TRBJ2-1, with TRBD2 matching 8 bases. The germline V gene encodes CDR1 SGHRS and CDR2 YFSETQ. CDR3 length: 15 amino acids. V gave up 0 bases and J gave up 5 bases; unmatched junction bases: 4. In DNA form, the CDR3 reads TGCGCCAGCAGCTTGGTGGCTAGCGGGCACAATGAGCAGTTCTTC. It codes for CASSLVASGHNEQFF.

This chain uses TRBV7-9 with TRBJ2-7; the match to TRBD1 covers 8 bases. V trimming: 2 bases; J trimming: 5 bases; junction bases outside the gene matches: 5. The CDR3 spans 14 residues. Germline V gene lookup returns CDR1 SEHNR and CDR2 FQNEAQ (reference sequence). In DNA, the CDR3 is TGTGCCAGCAGCTTAACCCCAGGGGGCCACGAGCAGTACTTC. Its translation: CASSLTPGGHEQYF.

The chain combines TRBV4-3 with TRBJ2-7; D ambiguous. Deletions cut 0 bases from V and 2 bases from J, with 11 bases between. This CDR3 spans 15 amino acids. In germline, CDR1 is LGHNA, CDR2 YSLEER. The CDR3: CASSQEWRMTYEQYF. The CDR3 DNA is TGCGCCAGCAGCCAAGAGTGGAGAATGACCTACGAGCAGTACTTC.

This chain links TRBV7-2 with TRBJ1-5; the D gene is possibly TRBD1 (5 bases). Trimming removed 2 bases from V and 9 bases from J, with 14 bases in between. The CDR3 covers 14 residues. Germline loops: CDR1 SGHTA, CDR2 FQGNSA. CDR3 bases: TGTGCCAGCAGCTTATTACAGGATAACCCGCCCCAGCATTTT. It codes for CASSLLQDNPPQHF.

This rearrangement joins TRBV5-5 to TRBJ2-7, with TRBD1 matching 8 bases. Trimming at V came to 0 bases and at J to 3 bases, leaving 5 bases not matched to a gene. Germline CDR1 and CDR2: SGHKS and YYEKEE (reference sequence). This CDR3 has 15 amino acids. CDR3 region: CASSLVGQVVYEQYF. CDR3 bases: TGTGCCAGCAGCTTGGTGGGACAGGTCGTCTACGAGCAGTACTTC.

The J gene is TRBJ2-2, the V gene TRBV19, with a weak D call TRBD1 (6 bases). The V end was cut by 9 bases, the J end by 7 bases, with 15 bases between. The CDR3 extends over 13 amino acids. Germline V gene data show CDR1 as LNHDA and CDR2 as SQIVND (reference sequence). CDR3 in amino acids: CASNDRRGGELFF. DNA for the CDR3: TGTGCCAGCAACGACAGGCGAGGCGGGGAGCTGTTTTTT.

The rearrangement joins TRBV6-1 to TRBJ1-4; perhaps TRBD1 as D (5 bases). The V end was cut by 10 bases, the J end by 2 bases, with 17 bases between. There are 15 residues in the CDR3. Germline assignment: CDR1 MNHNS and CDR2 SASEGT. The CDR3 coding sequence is TGTGCCACCCACTCCGAGGGGCCTACTAATGAAAAACTGTTTTTT. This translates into CATHSEGPTNEKLFF.

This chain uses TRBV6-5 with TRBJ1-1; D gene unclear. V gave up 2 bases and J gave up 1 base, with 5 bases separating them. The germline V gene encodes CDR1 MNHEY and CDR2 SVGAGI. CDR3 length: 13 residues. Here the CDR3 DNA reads TGTGCCAGCAGTTACCTCCGGAACACTGAAGCTTTCTTT. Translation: CASSYLRNTEAFF.

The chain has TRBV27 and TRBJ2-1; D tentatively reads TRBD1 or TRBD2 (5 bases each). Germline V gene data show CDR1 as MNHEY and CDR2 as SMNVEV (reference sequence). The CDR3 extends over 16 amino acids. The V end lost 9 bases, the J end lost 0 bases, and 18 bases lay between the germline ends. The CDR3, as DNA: TGTGCCAGGAAAGACGGGTCAGGGAGCTCCTACAATGAGCAGTTCTTC. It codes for CARKDGSGSSYNEQFF.

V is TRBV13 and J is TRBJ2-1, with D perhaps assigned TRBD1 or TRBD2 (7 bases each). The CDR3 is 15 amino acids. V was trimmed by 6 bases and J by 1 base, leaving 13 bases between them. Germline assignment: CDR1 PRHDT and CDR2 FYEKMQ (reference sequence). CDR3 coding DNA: TGTGCCAGCAGACGACAGGGAGGGTCCTACAATGAGCAGTTCTTC. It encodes CASRRQGGSYNEQFF. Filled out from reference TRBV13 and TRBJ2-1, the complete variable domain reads AAGVIQSPRHLIKEKRETATLKCYPIPRHDTVYWYQQGPGQDPQFLISFYEKMQSDKGSIPDRFSAQQFSDYHSELNMSSLELGDSALYFCASRRQGGSYNEQFFGPGTRLTVL.

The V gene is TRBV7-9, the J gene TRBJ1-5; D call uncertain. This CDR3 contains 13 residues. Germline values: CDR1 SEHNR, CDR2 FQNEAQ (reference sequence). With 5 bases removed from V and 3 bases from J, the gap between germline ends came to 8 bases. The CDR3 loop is CASSVEDNQPQHF. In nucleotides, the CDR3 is TGTGCCAGCAGCGTAGAAGACAATCAGCCCCAGCATTTT.

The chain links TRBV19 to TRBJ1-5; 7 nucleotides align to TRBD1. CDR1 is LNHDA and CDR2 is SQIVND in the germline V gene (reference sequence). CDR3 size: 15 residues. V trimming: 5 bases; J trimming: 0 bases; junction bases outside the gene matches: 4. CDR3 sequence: CASSPWTGSNQPQHF. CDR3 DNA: TGTGCCAGTAGTCCTTGGACAGGTAGCAATCAGCCCCAGCATTTT.

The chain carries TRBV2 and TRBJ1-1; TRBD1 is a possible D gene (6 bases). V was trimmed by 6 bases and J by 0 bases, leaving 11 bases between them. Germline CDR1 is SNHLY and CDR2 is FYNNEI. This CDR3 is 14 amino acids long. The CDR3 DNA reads TGTGCCAGCAGCCGGGACACCATGAACACTGAAGCTTTCTTT. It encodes CASSRDTMNTEAFF.

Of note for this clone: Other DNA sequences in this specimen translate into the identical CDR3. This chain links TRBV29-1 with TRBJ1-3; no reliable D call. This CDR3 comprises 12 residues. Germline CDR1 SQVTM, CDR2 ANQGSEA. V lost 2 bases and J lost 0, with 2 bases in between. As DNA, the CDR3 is TGCAGCGTTGAAACCTCTGGAAACACCATATATTTT. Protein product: CSVETSGNTIYF.

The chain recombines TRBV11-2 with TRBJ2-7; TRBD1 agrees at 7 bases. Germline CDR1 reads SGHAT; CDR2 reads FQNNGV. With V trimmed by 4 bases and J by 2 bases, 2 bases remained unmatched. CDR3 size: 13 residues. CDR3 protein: CASSWDRTYEQYF. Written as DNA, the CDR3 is TGTGCCAGCAGCTGGGACAGAACCTACGAGCAGTACTTC. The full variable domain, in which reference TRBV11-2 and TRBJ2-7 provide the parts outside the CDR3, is EAGVAQSPRYKIIEKRQSVAFWCNPISGHATLYWYQQILGQGPKLLIQFQNNGVVDDSQLPKDRFSAERLKGVDSTLKIQPAKLEDSAVYLCASSWDRTYEQYFGPGTRLTVT.

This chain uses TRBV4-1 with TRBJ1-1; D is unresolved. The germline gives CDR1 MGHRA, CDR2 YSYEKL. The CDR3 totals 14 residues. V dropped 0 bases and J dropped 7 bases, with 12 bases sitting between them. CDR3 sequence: CASSQEGKQGEAFF. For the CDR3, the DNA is TGCGCCAGCAGCCAAGAGGGGAAACAAGGTGAAGCTTTCTTT.

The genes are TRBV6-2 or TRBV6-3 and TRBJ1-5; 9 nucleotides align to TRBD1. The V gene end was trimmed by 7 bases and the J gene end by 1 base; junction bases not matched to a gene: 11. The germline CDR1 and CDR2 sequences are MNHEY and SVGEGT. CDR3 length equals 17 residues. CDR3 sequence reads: CASTPGTGYRSNQPQHF. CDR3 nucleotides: TGTGCCAGCACCCCCGGGACAGGGTATAGGAGCAATCAGCCCCAGCATTTT.

Written as DNA, the CDR3 is TGCAGTGCTGGGAAGGAGGATACGCAGTATTTT. As protein: CSAGKEDTQYF. The chain combines TRBV20-1 with TRBJ2-3; D unresolved. The V end lost 5 bases, the J end lost 6 bases, and 9 bases lay between the germline ends. The germline V gene encodes CDR1 DFQATT and CDR2 SNEGSKA (reference sequence). The CDR3 sequence is 11 residues long.

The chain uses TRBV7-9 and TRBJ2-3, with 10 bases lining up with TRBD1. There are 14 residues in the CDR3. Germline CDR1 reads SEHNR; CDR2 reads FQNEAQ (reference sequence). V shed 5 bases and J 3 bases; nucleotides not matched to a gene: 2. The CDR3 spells CASSRDRGTDTQYF. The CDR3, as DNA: TGTGCCAGCAGCAGGGACAGGGGAACAGATACGCAGTATTTT.

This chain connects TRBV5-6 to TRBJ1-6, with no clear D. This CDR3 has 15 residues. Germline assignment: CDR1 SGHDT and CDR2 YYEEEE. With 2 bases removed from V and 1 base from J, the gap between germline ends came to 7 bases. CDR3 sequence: CASSFRGSYNSPLHF. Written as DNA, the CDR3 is TGTGCCAGCAGCTTCCGCGGTTCCTATAATTCACCCCTCCACTTT.

DNA of the CDR3: TGTGCCTGGAGTGGGTCGTATCCGGATGGCTACACCTTC. Translated: CAWSGSYPDGYTF. The V call is TRBV30, the J call TRBJ1-2; D is unresolved. The V end was cut by 1 base, the J end by 6 bases, with 12 bases between. The CDR3 length is 13 residues. Germline CDR1 reads GTSNPN; CDR2 reads SVGIG (reference sequence).

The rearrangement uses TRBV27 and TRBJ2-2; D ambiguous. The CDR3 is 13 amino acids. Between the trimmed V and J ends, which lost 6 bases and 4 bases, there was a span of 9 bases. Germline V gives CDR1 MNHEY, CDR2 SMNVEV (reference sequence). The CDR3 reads CASSVTLTGELFF. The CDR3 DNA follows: TGTGCCAGCAGCGTGACTCTCACCGGGGAGCTGTTTTTT.